The T cell receptor beta chain described here comes from a study of identical twins. About this clonotype: Its matching antigen is unknown.

Findings and limits, study-wide: In zero-insertion analyses, partial confounding could arise from invariant MAIT and iNKT cells.

There are 14 residues in the CDR3. Germline CDR1 is SSHAT and CDR2 is FNYEAQ (reference sequence). Trimming took off 1 base at V and 6 bases at J, with 9 bases between the two ends. Template switching created a universal primer site, and the cDNA included unique molecular identifiers. TCRdb re-called the 5' RACE reads with MiXCR, one entry per CDR3 protein. In the table there are over 550,000 distinct CDR3 sequences, roughly 7.1% of which are singletons. Another study also made use of these data, one on yellow fever vaccine responses in identical twins. This second study says: A vaccine T cell response that seemed partly convergent and partly personalized was reported in twins.

The V and J genes are TRBV7-7 and TRBJ2-2; perhaps D is TRBD1 or TRBD2 (5 bases each). This receptor was identified in a woman aged 18-29 years in good health. Sample: PBMCs. This CDR3 reads CASSLGEGPGELFF. The CDR3 DNA sequence: TGTGCCAGCAGCTTAGGCGAGGGACCCGGGGAGCTGTTTTTT.